This T cell receptor (beta chain) appears in the sequencing data of a study of cytomegalovirus exposure and HLA in healthy donors. Broader study findings: Confirmation was obtained in vitro that a few CMV-associated chains are specific for CMV antigens. Some TCR beta chains (around 180 of them) were listed as cytomegalovirus-associated. One later analysis, an examination of the 90 to 150 validation repertoires, found that first-cohort TCR clusters tended to co-occur in them. Reports showed the classifier diagnosing cytomegalovirus status with high specificity and sensitivity.

About this clone itself: Its cognate antigen is unknown.

TCRdb's copy holds only in-frame clones and misses some; the assay was immunoSEQ multiplex PCR. The sample contains about 88,000 clones, less than 90% of which appear only once. The trim removed 3 bases at V and 6 bases at J, leaving 8 bases unmatched. The germline V gene encodes CDR1 KGHSH and CDR2 LQKENI. The CDR3 covers 15 residues. The sequenced material came from PBMCs. V and J are TRBV18 and TRBJ2-1; 7 bases match TRBD1. This clonotype originated in a woman younger than 30 in good health and CMV-seropositive. The CDR3 loop is CASSPGQVSSNEQFF. CDR3 coding DNA: TGTGCCAGCTCACCCGGACAGGTTTCGTCCAATGAGCAGTTCTTC. Complete variable domain (other parts from reference TRBV18 and TRBJ2-1): NAGVMQNPRHLVRRRGQEARLRCSPMKGHSHVYWYRQLPEEGLKFMVYLQKENIIDESGMPKERFSAEFPKEGPSILRIQQVVRGDSAAYFCASSPGQVSSNEQFFGPGTRLTVL.